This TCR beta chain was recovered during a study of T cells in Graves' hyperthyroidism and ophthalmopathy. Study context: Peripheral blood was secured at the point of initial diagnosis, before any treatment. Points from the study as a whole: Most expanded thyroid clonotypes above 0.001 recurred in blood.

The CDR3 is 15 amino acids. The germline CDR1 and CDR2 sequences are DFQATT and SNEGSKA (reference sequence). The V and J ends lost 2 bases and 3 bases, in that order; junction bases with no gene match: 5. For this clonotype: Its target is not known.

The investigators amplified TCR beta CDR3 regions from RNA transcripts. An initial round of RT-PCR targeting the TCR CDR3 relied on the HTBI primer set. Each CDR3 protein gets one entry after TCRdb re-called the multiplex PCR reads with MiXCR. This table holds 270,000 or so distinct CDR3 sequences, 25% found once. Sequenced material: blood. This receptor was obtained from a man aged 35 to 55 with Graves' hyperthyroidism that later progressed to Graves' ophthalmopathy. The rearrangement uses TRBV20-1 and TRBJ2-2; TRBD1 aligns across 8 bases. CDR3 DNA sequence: TGCAGTGCTAGAATGGACAGGGATGACACCGGGGAGCTGTTTTTT. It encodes CSARMDRDDTGELFF.